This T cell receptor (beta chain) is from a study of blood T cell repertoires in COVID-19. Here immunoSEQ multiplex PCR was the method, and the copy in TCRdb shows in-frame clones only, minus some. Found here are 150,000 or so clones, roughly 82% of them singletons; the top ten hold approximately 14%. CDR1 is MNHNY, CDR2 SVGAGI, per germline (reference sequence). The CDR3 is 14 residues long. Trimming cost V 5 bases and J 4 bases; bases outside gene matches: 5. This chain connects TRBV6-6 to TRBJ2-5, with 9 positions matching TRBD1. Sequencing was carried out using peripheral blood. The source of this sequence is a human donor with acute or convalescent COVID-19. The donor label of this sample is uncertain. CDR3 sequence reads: CASSRDRGTETQYF. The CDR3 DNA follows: TGTGCCAGCAGTCGAGACAGGGGGACAGAGACCCAGTACTTC.